Ten or more counts support the clone carrying this T cell receptor beta chain. Antigen unknown. The CDR3 consists of 14 residues. With 0 bases clipped from V and 8 bases from J, the junction kept 7 bases outside the gene matches. Per the germline V gene, CDR1 is PRHDT and CDR2 is FYEKMQ (reference sequence). This sample is drawn from a study of CD8 T cells in ankylosing spondylitis. Regarding the study as a whole: The authors found the disease-linked clones to be CD8+ and relatively rare in peripheral blood.

TCRdb reanalysed the 5' RACE reads using MiXCR and keeps one entry per CDR3 protein. The profile shows roughly 260,000 distinct CDR3 sequences, 20% of them singletons. The sample consisted of blood, either unsorted or a sorted T cell fraction (not recorded which). The clonotype comes from a male donor with ankylosing spondylitis or in good health (not recorded which). The rearrangement links TRBV13 to TRBJ2-7; 7 bases align to TRBD2. The CDR3 loop is CASSLGRTSSQQYV. The CDR3 DNA is TGTGCCAGCAGCTTAGGCCGGACTAGTTCACAGCAGTACGTC.